This entry describes one T cell receptor beta chain. Across 18 months, stable Graves' hyperthyroidism was marked by no progression to ophthalmopathy. Researchers barred patients who had uncontrolled infection, other autoimmune disease, pregnancy or lactation. The data stem from a study of T cells in Graves' hyperthyroidism and ophthalmopathy. Whole-study context: Peripheral blood samples were taken at initial diagnosis, prior to any treatment.

The V segment lost 8 bases and the J segment 4 bases; nucleotides outside the gene matches: 19. CDR1 and CDR2 (germline): MNHNS, SASEGT. The CDR3 loop spans 20 amino acids. There were TCR beta CDR3 regions amplified from RNA transcripts. Primed by the HTBI set, a first-round RT-PCR was run on the TCR CDR3. In TCRdb, the multiplex PCR reads were re-called with MiXCR into one record per CDR3 protein. The data contain approximately 430,000 distinct CDR3 sequences, around 16% of them singletons. Sample: blood. V usage is TRBV6-1 and J usage is TRBJ2-3, with 15 bases lining up with TRBD2. This clonotype was obtained from a woman between 18 and 29 years old with Graves' hyperthyroidism. This CDR3 is CASPPIWSGLAGGNADTQYF. CDR3 bases: TGTGCCAGCCCCCCCATTTGGAGCGGACTAGCGGGAGGGAACGCAGATACGCAGTATTTT.